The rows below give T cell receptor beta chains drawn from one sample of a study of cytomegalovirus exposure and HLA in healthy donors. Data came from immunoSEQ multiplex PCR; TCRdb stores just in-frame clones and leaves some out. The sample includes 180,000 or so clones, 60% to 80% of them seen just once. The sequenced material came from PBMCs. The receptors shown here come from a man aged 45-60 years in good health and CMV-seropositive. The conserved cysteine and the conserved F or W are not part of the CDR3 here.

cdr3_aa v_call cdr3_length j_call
ASSLAPGSNEQF TRBV5-1 12 TRBJ2-1
ASSFSPGGIQETQY TRBV5-1 14 TRBJ2-5
ASSLQQGLNEKLF TRBV7-8 13 TRBJ1-4
ASSPSSYEQY TRBV27 10 TRBJ2-7
ASSLATDTQY TRBV14 10 TRBJ2-3
ACRDIGNTIY TRBV30 10 TRBJ1-3
ASSLGLAGGGYQETQY TRBV5-5 16 TRBJ2-5
ASSQEALASNEQF TRBV14 13 TRBJ2-1
ASSPGPKWRQGNPPSYT TRBV18 17 TRBJ1-2
ASSESGQGVSGANVLT TRBV6-4 16 TRBJ2-6
ASTRGGGAYNSPLH TRBV28 14 TRBJ1-6
ASSVWRGPYEQY TRBV2 12 .